Below, 23 T cell receptor beta chains from the same sample are listed, as sequenced in a study of cytomegalovirus exposure and HLA in healthy donors (TCRdb year 2017). Library method: the immunoSEQ multiplex PCR assay. The multiplex PCR relied on a mix of 60 forward primers for TCR Vbeta segments and 13 reverse primers for TCR Jbeta segments. Entries here come from immuneACCESS through TCRdb and include only in-frame sequences with V and J called. Some clones fail to appear in such tables; in the studies checked, an unresolved V gene covers under half of the shortfall, and the cause of the remainder is unknown. The record for this sample contains approximately 120,000 clones. The ten largest clones capture more than 0.9% of the sample. The specimen sequenced was PBMCs. Receptors were obtained from a man younger than 35 in good health and CMV-seronegative.

This chain links TRBV2 with TRBJ2-1; TRBD2 matches at 10 bases. The J segment lost 9 bases and the V segment lost 7 bases, leaving 12 bases of the junction unmatched. CDR1 is SNHLY and CDR2 is FYNNEI in the germline V gene. The CDR3 covers 15 residues. Here the CDR3 DNA reads TGTGCCAGCATTAGGGCTAGCGGGAGATCGGGTGAGCAGTTCTTC. Translating gives CASIRASGRSGEQFF.

The chain employs TRBV5-1 and TRBJ2-2; D is possibly TRBD2 (5 bases). CDR3 size: 14 residues. V shed 3 bases and J shed 2 bases, with 8 bases lying between them. Germline CDR1 SGHRS, CDR2 YFSETQ. CDR3 loop: CASSSDSNTGELFF. CDR3 DNA sequence: TGCGCCAGCAGCTCGGACTCAAACACCGGGGAGCTGTTTTTT.

This rearrangement joins TRBV9 to TRBJ2-7; D call uncertain. The CDR3 totals 14 residues. Trimming left V 1 base short and J 0 bases short, with 8 bases between. Germline-derived CDR1 and CDR2 are SGDLS and YYNGEE. The CDR3 region is CASSVRLSSYEQYF. The CDR3 nucleotides read TGTGCCAGCAGCGTACGTCTCAGCTCCTACGAGCAGTACTTC. Complete variable domain (other parts from reference TRBV9 and TRBJ2-7): DSGVTQTPKHLITATGQRVTLRCSPRSGDLSVYWYQQSLDQGLQFLIQYYNGEERAKGNILERFSAQQFPDLHSELNLSSLELGDSALYFCASSVRLSSYEQYFGPGTRLTVT.

This chain joins TRBV10-2 and TRBJ2-1; D might be TRBD2 (6 bases). Germline V CDR1 and CDR2: WSHSY, SAAADI. The CDR3 has 14 residues. V lost 6 bases to trimming and J lost 4 bases, with 13 bases between them. The CDR3 sequence is CASSELAGYNEQFF. Here the CDR3 DNA reads TGCGCCAGCAGCGAACTAGCAGGGTACAATGAGCAGTTCTTC.

The chain couples TRBV6-1 to TRBJ2-3; D not resolved. Germline lookup yields CDR1 MNHNS and CDR2 SASEGT. V lost 7 bases and J lost 3, with 8 bases in between. The length of the CDR3 is 12 residues. CDR3 sequence: CASTRTTDTQYF. As DNA, the CDR3 is TGTGCCAGCACCAGAACGACAGATACGCAGTATTTT.

This chain connects TRBV7-2 to TRBJ2-7; 7 bases are shared with TRBD2. Germline CDR1 reads SGHTA; CDR2 reads FQGNSA. The CDR3 consists of 14 residues. V lost 0 bases, J lost 2 bases, and 1 base stayed unmatched. CDR3 nucleotide sequence: TGTGCCAGCAGCTTAGCCGGGACTACCTACGAGCAGTACTTC. Translated, it gives CASSLAGTTYEQYF.

Turning to this clone: At one end the junction does not follow the germline gene, possibly because of a read error. V gene TRBV7-7 combines with J gene TRBJ2-5; D might be TRBD2 (6 bases). CDR3 length: 14 residues. CDR1 SSHAT and CDR2 FNYEAQ come from the germline V gene (reference sequence). CDR3 coding DNA: TGTGCTAGCAGCTTACGGGCGGGGCAAGAGACCCAGTACTTC. Translation: CASSLRAGQETQYF.

The chain joins TRBV5-1 to TRBJ1-1, with D possibly matching TRBD1 (6 bases). Trimming took 3 bases from V and 2 from J, leaving 14 bases between them. Germline values: CDR1 SGHRS, CDR2 YFSETQ. The CDR3 extends over 15 amino acids. The CDR3 loop reads CASSSGALTNTEAFF. As DNA, the CDR3 is TGCGCCAGCAGCTCAGGGGCCCTGACCAACACTGAAGCTTTCTTT.

V usage is TRBV11-2 and J usage is TRBJ2-7; 7 bases agree with TRBD1. The germline CDR1 and CDR2 sequences are SGHAT and FQNNGV. The CDR3 runs 14 residues. Trimming took 5 bases from V and 7 from J; bases not matched to a gene: 11. This chain's CDR3 is CASSPGTARGEQYF. The DNA of the CDR3 is TGTGCCAGCAGCCCTGGGACAGCCAGGGGGGAGCAGTACTTC.

The chain is built from TRBV4-2 and TRBJ2-1, with 9 bases aligning to TRBD2. Germline values: CDR1 LGHNA, CDR2 YNFKEQ. The CDR3 extends over 14 amino acids. The J segment lost 7 bases and the V segment lost 3 bases, leaving 4 bases of the junction unmatched. CDR3 nucleotides: TGTGCCAGCAGCCAGGGACTAGCAATTAATGAGCAGTTCTTC. Translating gives CASSQGLAINEQFF.

This sequence joins TRBV5-1 and TRBJ1-6; the D gene is possibly TRBD1 (5 bases). The length of the CDR3 is 18 residues. CDR1 is SGHRS and CDR2 is YFSETQ in the germline V gene. Trimming stripped 3 bases from V and 1 base from J, with 17 bases between. The CDR3 loop is CASSWKQMGGSYNSPLHF. The CDR3 DNA reads as TGCGCCAGCAGCTGGAAACAAATGGGGGGTTCCTATAATTCACCCCTCCACTTT.

The chain employs TRBV27 and TRBJ2-7; TRBD2 is a possible D gene (5 bases). V was clipped by 5 bases and J by 7 bases, with 21 bases between them. The CDR3 totals 15 residues. CDR1 MNHEY and CDR2 SMNVEV come from the germline V gene (reference sequence). The CDR3 here is CASSPLERNLWEQYF. CDR3 coding DNA: TGTGCCAGCAGTCCCCTCGAGCGGAACCTTTGGGAGCAGTACTTC.

This chain joins TRBV5-1 and TRBJ2-1; no reliable D call. The CDR3 is 13 residues long. The V end was cut by 0 bases, the J end by 5 bases, with 6 bases between. The germline CDR1 and CDR2 sequences are SGHRS and YFSETQ. CDR3 in DNA: TGCGCCAGCAGCTTGGGTCGGGACAATGAGCAGTTCTTC. Amino acid sequence: CASSLGRDNEQFF. The whole variable domain, filled in from reference TRBV5-1 and TRBJ2-1, reads KAGVTQTPRYLIKTRGQQVTLSCSPISGHRSVSWYQQTPGQGLQFLFEYFSETQRNKGNFPGRFSGRQFSNSRSEMNVSTLELGDSALYLCASSLGRDNEQFFGPGTRLTVL.

The chain recombines TRBV9 with TRBJ2-1; 8 bases map to TRBD2. The CDR3 has 15 amino acids. Germline CDR1 reads SGDLS; CDR2 reads YYNGEE. With V trimmed by 0 bases and J by 4 bases, 3 bases remained unmatched. This CDR3 is CASSVAGGTYNEQFF. In DNA, the CDR3 is TGTGCCAGCAGCGTAGCGGGGGGGACTTACAATGAGCAGTTCTTC.

The rearrangement joins TRBV5-6 to TRBJ2-3; D might be TRBD1 (5 bases). CDR1 and CDR2 (germline): SGHDT, YYEEEE. The CDR3 is made up of 14 amino acids. V was clipped by 0 bases and J by 1 base, with 6 bases between them. The CDR3 here is CASSLGQRTDTQYF. CDR3 nucleotides: TGTGCCAGCAGCTTGGGACAGCGCACAGATACGCAGTATTTT.

This chain uses TRBV27 with TRBJ1-2; 8 nucleotides align to TRBD1. The CDR3 length is 12 residues. Germline V CDR1 and CDR2: MNHEY, SMNVEV (reference sequence). With V trimmed by 6 bases and J by 6 bases, 3 bases remained unmatched. The CDR3 region is CASSRGRDGYTF. In DNA, the CDR3 is TGTGCCAGCAGCAGGGGGCGTGATGGCTACACCTTC.

J is TRBJ1-5 and V is TRBV10-2; no clear D. CDR1 is WSHSY and CDR2 is SAAADI in the germline V gene. Trimming removed 8 bases at V and 2 bases at J, with 7 bases between. The CDR3 is 12 amino acids. This CDR3 reads CASGQGNQPQHF. The CDR3 DNA follows: TGCGCCAGCGGGCAAGGCAATCAGCCCCAGCATTTT.

The gene calls are TRBV15 and TRBJ2-2; possible D gene TRBD2, 6 bases. V lost 5 bases and J 4 bases, leaving 14 bases between the germline ends. Germline V gene data show CDR1 as LNHNV and CDR2 as YYDKDF (reference sequence). The CDR3 is 15 amino acids. CDR3 residues: CATSRGGESTGELFF. As DNA, the CDR3 is TGTGCCACCAGCCGCGGCGGGGAGAGCACCGGGGAGCTGTTTTTT.

The genes are TRBV7-9 and TRBJ1-3; possible D gene TRBD1, 5 bases. Germline CDR1 reads SEHNR; CDR2 reads FQNEAQ (reference sequence). CDR3 length: 14 residues. Deletions cut 4 bases from V and 3 bases from J, with 10 bases between. The CDR3 region has the DNA TGTGCCAGCAGCTCCGGACATTTTGGAAACACCATATATTTT. Its translation: CASSSGHFGNTIYF.

V and J are TRBV7-2 and TRBJ2-2; TRBD2 matches 9 bases. CDR1 SGHTA and CDR2 FQGNSA come from the germline V gene. With V trimmed by 6 bases and J by 6 bases, 17 bases remained unmatched. CDR3 length: 18 residues. The CDR3 region is CASRKGDSGSYWAGELFF. DNA of the CDR3: TGTGCCAGCAGGAAAGGGGATAGCGGGAGCTATTGGGCCGGGGAGCTGTTTTTT.

The chain couples TRBV9 to TRBJ1-2, with D possibly TRBD1 on 5 matching bases. Germline V gene sequence: CDR1 SGDLS, CDR2 YYNGEE. Trimming shortened V by 3 bases and J by 2 bases, and 11 bases separated the two germline ends. There are 14 residues in the CDR3. The CDR3 protein is CASSATGGNYGYTF. CDR3 DNA: TGTGCCAGCAGCGCTACCGGGGGAAACTATGGCTACACCTTC.

The rearrangement uses TRBV11-2 and TRBJ1-3, with a weak D call TRBD1 (5 bases). Germline V gene sequence: CDR1 SGHAT, CDR2 FQNNGV. Trimming stripped 5 bases from V and 7 bases from J, with 18 bases between. CDR3 length equals 15 residues. CDR3 sequence: CASSHVRGRGNTIYF. In DNA form, the CDR3 reads TGTGCCAGCAGCCATGTGCGGGGGAGGGGTAACACCATATATTTT.

This chain links TRBV28 with TRBJ2-3; unclear D gene. The CDR3 loop spans 17 amino acids. V shed 4 bases and J shed 6 bases, with 23 bases lying between them. Germline V CDR1 and CDR2: MDHEN, SYDVKM. DNA for the CDR3: TGTGCCAGCAGTTCACTCCTGACTGGCGACCTCGCCGATACGCAGTATTTT. Protein product: CASSSLLTGDLADTQYF. Full variable domain (missing parts from reference TRBV28 and TRBJ2-3): DVKVTQSSRYLVKRTGEKVFLECVQDMDHENMFWYRQDPGLGLRLIYFSYDVKMKEKGDIPEGYSVSREKKERFSLILESASTNQTSMYLCASSSLLTGDLADTQYFGPGTRLTVL.